These T cell receptor beta chains were read from a single sample in a study of shared clonotypes between healthy human individuals. Some clones are missing from TCRdb's copy, which holds only in-frame ones; the method was immunoSEQ multiplex PCR. The table records millions of clones, over 85% of them present only once. The specimen sequenced was naive CD8+ T cells sorted from blood. The receptor source for this set is a man aged 18 to 29 in good health. The conserved cysteine and the conserved F or W are not part of the CDR3 here.

J gene: TRBJ1-2; V gene: TRBV5-4; CDR3 protein: ASSIPSGAKSYGYT
J gene: TRBJ2-7; V gene: TRBV4-3; CDR3 protein: ASSPNTGGYEQY
J gene: TRBJ2-7; V gene: TRBV11-2; CDR3 protein: ASSSKTGAYEQY
J gene: TRBJ1-2; V gene: TRBV5-1; CDR3 protein: ASSPGVNLDYGYT
J gene: TRBJ1-2; V gene: TRBV4-1; CDR3 protein: ASSHPSGTGAFYGYT
J gene: TRBJ1-2; V gene: TRBV19; CDR3 protein: ASTSDSFNYGYT
J gene: TRBJ2-7; V gene: TRBV11-3; CDR3 protein: ASSSRTVSSYEQY
J gene: TRBJ1-5; V gene: TRBV27; CDR3 protein: ASSSLPVLYGNQPQH
J gene: TRBJ2-2; V gene: TRBV6-5; CDR3 protein: ASRRRTGDTGELF
J gene: TRBJ2-7; V gene: TRBV25-1; CDR3 protein: ASSVRGEQY
J gene: TRBJ2-1; V gene: TRBV12-5; CDR3 protein: ASGLVLLDEQF
J gene: TRBJ2-2; V gene: TRBV10-2; CDR3 protein: ASLTTGELF
J gene: TRBJ1-5; V gene: TRBV2; CDR3 protein: ASSGEYQPQH
J gene: TRBJ2-2; V gene: TRBV5-1; CDR3 protein: ASSLDDSGELF
J gene: TRBJ2-5; V gene: TRBV7-9; CDR3 protein: ASSLDPRGKETQY
J gene: TRBJ2-7; V gene: TRBV18; CDR3 protein: ASSPGQGAYEQY
J gene: TRBJ1-1; V gene: TRBV6-1; CDR3 protein: AIFDAGGGTEAF
J gene: TRBJ2-1; V gene: TRBV7-6; CDR3 protein: ASSLEVAATYNEQF
J gene: TRBJ2-4; V gene: TRBV5-1; CDR3 protein: ASSPDRERTKNIQY
J gene: TRBJ2-2; V gene: TRBV7-6; CDR3 protein: ASSLGQVLTGELF
J gene: TRBJ2-5; V gene: TRBV30; CDR3 protein: AWRWGEETQY
J gene: TRBJ2-1; V gene: TRBV5-4; CDR3 protein: ASSLDRDEQF
J gene: TRBJ1-2; V gene: TRBV27; CDR3 protein: ASSPLGASNYGYT
J gene: TRBJ2-5; V gene: TRBV4-1; CDR3 protein: ASSGGRQETQY
J gene: TRBJ1-4; V gene: TRBV4-3; CDR3 protein: ASSRYEGEKLF
J gene: TRBJ2-5; V gene: TRBV10-3; CDR3 protein: AISEPGDRAQETQY
J gene: TRBJ1-2; V gene: TRBV6-5; CDR3 protein: ASSYSEGEYGYT
J gene: TRBJ2-7; V gene: TRBV7-9; CDR3 protein: ASSFPDLYEQY
J gene: TRBJ2-7; V gene: TRBV27; CDR3 protein: ASSLMGNEQY
J gene: TRBJ1-2; V gene: TRBV5-6; CDR3 protein: ASSLAGAKGYT
J gene: TRBJ2-5; V gene: TRBV27; CDR3 protein: ASSPQAQGLPY
J gene: TRBJ2-1; V gene: TRBV7-6; CDR3 protein: ASSLIPLPNEQF
J gene: TRBJ1-2; V gene: TRBV14; CDR3 protein: ASSQVDSYGYT
J gene: TRBJ1-1; V gene: TRBV5-4; CDR3 protein: ASTLSENTEAF
J gene: TRBJ2-5; V gene: TRBV4-1; CDR3 protein: ASSQGTSLYQETQY
J gene: TRBJ2-7; V gene: TRBV27; CDR3 protein: ASNQGADSAEQY
J gene: TRBJ2-5; V gene: TRBV7-9; CDR3 protein: AIDSYQETQY
J gene: TRBJ2-3; V gene: TRBV2; CDR3 protein: ASSESASTLDTQY
J gene: TRBJ2-1; V gene: TRBV10-3; CDR3 protein: ASDEGNEQF
J gene: TRBJ2-5; V gene: TRBV28; CDR3 protein: ASSFGPSGGFETQY
J gene: TRBJ2-7; V gene: TRBV2; CDR3 protein: ASSVWQSYEQY
J gene: TRBJ1-5; V gene: TRBV11-3; CDR3 protein: ASSLDLTLDSNQPQH
J gene: TRBJ1-1; V gene: TRBV19; CDR3 protein: ASRFGQGSNTEAF
J gene: TRBJ2-3; V gene: TRBV6-5; CDR3 protein: ATNVGRRLN
J gene: TRBJ1-1; V gene: TRBV27; CDR3 protein: ASSHDRGGTEAF
J gene: TRBJ2-4; V gene: TRBV6-5; CDR3 protein: ASSLQGDKNIQY
J gene: TRBJ2-7; V gene: TRBV6-5; CDR3 protein: ASSWDRAYEQY
J gene: TRBJ2-7; V gene: TRBV9; CDR3 protein: ASSVGSGDEQY
J gene: TRBJ2-1; V gene: TRBV4-2; CDR3 protein: ASSQEDGGANNEQF
J gene: TRBJ2-1; V gene: TRBV2; CDR3 protein: ASSESDRGEKTYNEQF
J gene: TRBJ2-7; V gene: TRBV11-1; CDR3 protein: ASSLGSAYEQY
J gene: TRBJ1-1; V gene: TRBV19; CDR3 protein: ASSISRHSNTEAF
J gene: TRBJ2-7; V gene: TRBV28; CDR3 protein: ASRERGDYEQY
J gene: TRBJ2-1; V gene: TRBV13; CDR3 protein: ASSLGPGQGLSSYNEQF
J gene: TRBJ2-1; V gene: TRBV4-3; CDR3 protein: ASSQEGNEQF